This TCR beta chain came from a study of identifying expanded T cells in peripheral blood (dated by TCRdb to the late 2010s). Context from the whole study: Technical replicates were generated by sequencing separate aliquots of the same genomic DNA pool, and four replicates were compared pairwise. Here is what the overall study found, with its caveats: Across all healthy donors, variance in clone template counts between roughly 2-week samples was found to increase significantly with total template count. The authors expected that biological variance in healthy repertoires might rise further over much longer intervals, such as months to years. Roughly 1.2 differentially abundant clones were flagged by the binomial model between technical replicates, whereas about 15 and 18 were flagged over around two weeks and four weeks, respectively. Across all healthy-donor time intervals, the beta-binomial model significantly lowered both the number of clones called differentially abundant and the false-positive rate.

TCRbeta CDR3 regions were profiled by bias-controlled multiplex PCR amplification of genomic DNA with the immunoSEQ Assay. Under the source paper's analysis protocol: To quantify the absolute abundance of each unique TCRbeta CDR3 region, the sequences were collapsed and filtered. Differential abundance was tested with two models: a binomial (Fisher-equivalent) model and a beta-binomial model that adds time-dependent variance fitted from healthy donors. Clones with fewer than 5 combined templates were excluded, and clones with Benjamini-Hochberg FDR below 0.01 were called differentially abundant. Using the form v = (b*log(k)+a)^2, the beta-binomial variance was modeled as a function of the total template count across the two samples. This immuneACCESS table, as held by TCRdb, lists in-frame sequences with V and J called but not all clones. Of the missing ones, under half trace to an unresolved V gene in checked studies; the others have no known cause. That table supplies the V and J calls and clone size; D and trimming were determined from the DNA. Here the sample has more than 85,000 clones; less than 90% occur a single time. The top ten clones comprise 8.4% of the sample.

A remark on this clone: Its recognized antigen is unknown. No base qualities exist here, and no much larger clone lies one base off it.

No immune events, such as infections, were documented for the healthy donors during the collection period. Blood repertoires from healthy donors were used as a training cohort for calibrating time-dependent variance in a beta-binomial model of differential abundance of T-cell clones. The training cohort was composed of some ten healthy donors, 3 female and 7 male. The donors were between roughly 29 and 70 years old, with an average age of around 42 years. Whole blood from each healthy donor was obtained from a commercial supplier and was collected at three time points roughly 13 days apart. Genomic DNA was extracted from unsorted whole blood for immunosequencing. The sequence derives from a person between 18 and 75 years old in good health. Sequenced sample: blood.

In nucleotide form, the sequence is TGTGCCAGCAGCTCCGTCGCTAACACTGAAGCTTTCTTT. It encodes CASSSVANTEAFF. The chain is assembled from TRBV7-2 and TRBJ1-1, with an unclear D gene assignment. V drops 4 bases and J drops 2 bases, leaving 8 bases in between. The germline V gene sets CDR1 to SGHTA and CDR2 to FQGNSA. The CDR3 covers 13 residues, taking in both the cysteine and the phenylalanine. The only DNA kept is the CDR3, 39 bases in frame from the first base.